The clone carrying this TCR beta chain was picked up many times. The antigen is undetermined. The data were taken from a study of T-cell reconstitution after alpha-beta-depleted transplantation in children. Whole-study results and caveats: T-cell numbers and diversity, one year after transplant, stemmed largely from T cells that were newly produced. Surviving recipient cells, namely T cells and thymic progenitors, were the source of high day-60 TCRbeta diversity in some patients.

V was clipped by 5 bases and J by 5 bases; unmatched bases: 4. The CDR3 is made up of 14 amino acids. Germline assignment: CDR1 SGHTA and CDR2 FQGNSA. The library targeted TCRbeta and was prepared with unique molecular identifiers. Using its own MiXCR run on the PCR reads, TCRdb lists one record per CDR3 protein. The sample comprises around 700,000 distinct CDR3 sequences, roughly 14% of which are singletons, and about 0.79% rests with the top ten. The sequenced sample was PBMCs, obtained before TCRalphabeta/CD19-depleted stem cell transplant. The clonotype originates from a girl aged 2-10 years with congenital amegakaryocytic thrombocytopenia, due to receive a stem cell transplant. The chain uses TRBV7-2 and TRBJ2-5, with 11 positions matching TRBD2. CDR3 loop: CASSRRLAGETQYF. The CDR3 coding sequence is TGTGCCAGCAGCCGTAGACTAGCGGGGGAGACCCAGTACTTC.